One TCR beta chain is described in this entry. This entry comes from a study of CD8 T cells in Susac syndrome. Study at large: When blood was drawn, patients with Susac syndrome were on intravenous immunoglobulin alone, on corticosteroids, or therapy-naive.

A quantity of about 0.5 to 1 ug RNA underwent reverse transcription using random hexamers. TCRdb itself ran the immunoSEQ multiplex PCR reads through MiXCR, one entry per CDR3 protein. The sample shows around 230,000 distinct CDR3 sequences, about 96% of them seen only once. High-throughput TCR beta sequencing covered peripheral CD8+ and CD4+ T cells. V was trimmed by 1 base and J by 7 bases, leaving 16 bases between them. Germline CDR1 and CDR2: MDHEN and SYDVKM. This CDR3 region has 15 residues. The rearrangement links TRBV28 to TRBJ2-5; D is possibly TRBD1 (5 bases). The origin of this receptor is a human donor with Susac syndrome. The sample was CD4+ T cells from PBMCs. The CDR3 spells CASSLLSGRDGTQYF. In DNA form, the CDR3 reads TGTGCCAGCAGTTTATTAAGTGGCAGGGATGGGACCCAGTACTTC. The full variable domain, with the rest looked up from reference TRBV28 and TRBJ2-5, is DVKVTQSSRYLVKRTGEKVFLECVQDMDHENMFWYRQDPGLGLRLIYFSYDVKMKEKGDIPEGYSVSREKKERFSLILESASTNQTSMYLCASSLLSGRDGTQYFGPGTRLLVL.